This T cell receptor beta chain was captured in a study of blood T cell repertoires in COVID-19. On the study more broadly: Samples came from the United States, Italy and Spain, spanning acute and convalescent COVID-19. PBMCs, B-cell-depleted T cells, or T cells were the source of the cDNA or gDNA that made up the material.

Methods used by the authors: Counts of nucleated cells, estimated from reference gene primer amplification, were obtained. The table came from immunoSEQ multiplex PCR; TCRdb's copy has only in-frame clones and leaves some out. The V and J calls and clone size are taken from that table; D and trimming were inferred from the DNA. This sample has around 270,000 clones, with 80% to 90% found just once. The source of this sequence is a man in his forties or fifties with acute or convalescent COVID-19. What was sequenced was peripheral blood.

CDR3 residues: CASSLDRGGDYNEQFF. The CDR3 nucleotides are TGTGCCAGCAGCTTAGATCGCGGGGGGGACTACAATGAGCAGTTCTTC. The V gene is TRBV11-2, the J gene TRBJ2-1, with 9 bases lining up with TRBD2. With 0 bases clipped from V and 3 bases from J, the junction kept 3 bases outside the gene matches. Germline values: CDR1 SGHAT, CDR2 FQNNGV. The length of the CDR3 is 16 residues.